This T cell receptor (beta chain) emerged from a study of cytomegalovirus exposure and HLA in healthy donors (dated by TCRdb to the late 2010s). About the full investigation: An earlier analysis of several hundred of the donors reported 250 to 300 Gb of sequence data and 120 million or so unique TCR beta sequences from 150 million to 200 million T cells. An early release covering about 600 HLA-typed donors comprised about 300 gigabases of sequencing data and tens of millions of unique TCR sequences. The genetic ancestry cluster associated with self-reported Caucasian donors included about 81% of the roughly 410 genotyped donors. The aim of the study was to test whether cataloging public T cell receptors could identify signatures of past pathogen exposure. The study used immunosequencing to profile the T cell repertoires of 670 or so subjects and linked those repertoires to cytomegalovirus serostatus. In addition to the first cohort of 500 to 850 subjects, a separate validation cohort of 120 different subjects was used. To predict cytomegalovirus infection status, the study combined high-throughput TCR immunosequencing, statistical association of individual TCRs with disease status, and machine learning. In a later analysis, previously published TCR beta repertoires from 666 donors were re-analyzed and high-resolution HLA genotyping was added so that TCR occurrence patterns could be studied. In the later analysis, no new phenotypic data were used to find candidate immune exposures; instead, reliance was placed on TCR beta sequences and their occurrence across donors. An earlier analysis of 587 of the donors used high-throughput TCR beta sequencing to judge whether each TCR beta V gene segment behaved as functional or pseudogenic. Donor age, sex, ethnicity and CMV serostatus were compiled alongside the repertoire data. A later genetic analysis used genome-wide SNP genotypes for about 60% of the roughly 700 donors, treating that subset as a discovery cohort. Every discovery cohort repertoire had been produced on one sequencing platform. Class I and class II HLA loci were covered by the typing at four-digit resolution. The number of donors typed differed by locus, with roughly 620-630 for A, B, C, DRB1 and DQB1, over 500 for DQA1, under 610 for DPA1, and around 460 for DPB1. Because of strong linkage in the cohort, 4 to 6 DR-DQ haplotypes were treated as single units for association and clustering. Across around 400 genotyped donors of the cohort, an average of approximately 200,000 unique TCR beta nucleotide sequences per donor were sequenced, and roughly 20% of those sequences were non-productive.

On this clone itself: Its antigen has not been determined. No base-level quality is on record; no much larger clone is a single base apart.

The germline V gene yields SGDLS for CDR1 and YYNGEE for CDR2. Measured from the cysteine to the phenylalanine, the CDR3 is 16 residues long. The entry retains the CDR3 DNA only, 48 bases that are in frame from base 1. Between the V and J ends, shortened by 5 bases and 0 bases respectively, the junction contains 12 bases. The library was built by means of the immunoSEQ multiplex PCR assay. For the multiplex PCR, a mixture combining 60 forward primers for TCR Vbeta segments and 13 reverse primers for TCR Jbeta segments was used. A multiplex PCR assay on genomic DNA amplified the CDR3 region of rearranged TCR beta genes. Amplified TCR beta libraries were sequenced as 87-base-pair reads on the Illumina HiSeq System. As for how the authors treated the data: In a later analysis, approximately 74 million unique TCR beta chains were counted across the 500 to 850 repertoires, and around 10 million of these chains were shared by at least two donors. Raw reads were error-corrected and collapsed into unique sequences by a nearest-neighbor algorithm in which closely related sequences were merged to remove PCR and sequencing errors. V, D and J gene segments were assigned by aligning CDR3 sequences to IMGT reference sequences. For a sequence to be retained, a match of at least six nucleotides to both a V gene segment and a J gene segment was required. Rearrangements were called productive when the CDR3 lacked stop codons and stayed in frame with V and J; all others were non-productive. CDR3 was defined by IMGT convention, running from the second conserved V-encoded cysteine to the conserved J-encoded phenylalanine. The earlier analysis of approximately 500 of the donors excluded sequences that lacked an unambiguous match to a single V gene segment. An earlier analysis of approximately 590 of the donors called V segments functional above 56.7% productive rearrangements and segregating when the between-donor standard deviation exceeded 5%. A statistical classification framework was built for diagnosing cytomegalovirus status from the catalog of TCR beta chain sequences. In a later analysis, V and J genes were assigned by comparing TCR nucleotide sequences against IMGT/GENE-DB human TR gene sequences. Using the TCRdist pipeline, a later analysis assigned CDR3 sequences along with most-parsimonious VDJ recombination scenarios. A later analysis defined each TCR beta chain by its CDR3 amino acid sequence plus V-gene family, and excluded reads lacking a unique V-gene family. In a later analysis, 500 to 650 highly shared, low-generation-probability nucleotide sequences were removed to address suspected cross-contamination and a sequencing artifact. In a later analysis, a clonal expansion index was calculated for each public chain from normalized within-repertoire ranks of inferred template counts. Generation probabilities in a later analysis came from a VDJ recombination model fitted to out-of-frame rearrangements, and those results were checked against IGoR. A later analysis scored TCR-TCR, TCR-HLA and TCR-CMV co-occurrence with hypergeometric tests, applying a repertoire-size bias correction to TCR pairs. In a later analysis, false discovery rates were estimated by permuting HLA or CMV assignments 20 times. A later analysis grouped co-occurring TCRs with DBSCAN, adding TCRdist sequence similarity when clustering within HLA-allele-positive subsets. For co-occurrence clustering, repertoires with fewer than 30,000 or more than 120,000 public chains were excluded, along with roughly five repertoires with anomalous nucleotide sharing. TCRdb provides this immuneACCESS table in a form limited to in-frame rearrangements. Some clones are lacking; in checked studies, under half of them reflect an unresolved V gene, and why the rest are absent is not known. Clone size and V and J calls were adopted from that table, with D and trimming inferred from the DNA. The sample table lists about 190,000 clones, 80% to 85% of them with a count of one. The ten largest clonotypes hold approximately 0.26% of the sample.

Points the paper makes about the study in general: A later analysis associated about 17,000 TCR beta sequences with specific HLA alleles at a false discovery rate of 0.05. Roughly uniform sequencing depth across donors was assumed in presence/absence analyses, although this assumption may not hold. The earlier analysis of 587 of the donors excluded approximately 17 rarely observed V segments, including chromosome 9 orphons, because counts were too low. In an earlier analysis of 587 of the donors, most TCR beta V segments appeared in productive rearrangements about 87% or about 30% of the time, broadly matching IMGT annotations. Compared with equally common non-associated chains, HLA-associated TCR beta chains in a later analysis were more clonally expanded and had lower generation probabilities. Some IMGT-functional V segments, including TRBV6-2 and TRBV6-3, could not be distinguished by the 87-base-pair reads and were therefore excluded. It was suggested by the authors that the approach could potentially be generalized to other disease states and immunological phenotypes. In both the original and validation cohorts, the classifier was reported to diagnose cytomegalovirus status with high specificity and sensitivity. A later genetic analysis reported fewer N-insertions in productive TCRs among donors in an Asian-associated ancestry cluster than the roughly 720-donor mean. A further reported finding was that TCR beta sequences accurately predicted the HLA-A and HLA-B alleles for most subjects in the first cohort. A group of highly shared sequence variants was considered likely to be a technical artifact of the sequencing pipeline. In vitro tests confirmed that three of the cytomegalovirus-associated TCR beta chains recognize cytomegalovirus antigens. In this cohort, only TCR beta chains were sequenced, and detectable features were limited by the absence of alpha or paired-chain data. Correlated functional status among segregating V segments might reflect linkage disequilibrium, but an unknown experimental factor could not be ruled out. Because HLA typing was unavailable for some donors at each locus, only the typed subset was used in association tests. A later analysis found that TCR association rates varied across HLA loci, with DRB1 alleles showing the most associated TCRs and HLA-C alleles the fewest. In the study, roughly 160 TCR beta chains were listed as associated with cytomegalovirus. While some public TCRs were present in many individuals, most TCR sequences turned up only very rarely across donors. Several of the top co-occurrence clusters appeared to be linked to parvovirus B19, influenza, CMV and Epstein-Barr virus, according to a later analysis. For the cohort, immune exposure information was limited to CMV serostatus. According to a later analysis, most CMV-associated TCR beta chains appeared to be HLA-restricted, and the HLA associations seemed to be driven largely by CMV exposure. In a later genetic analysis, a missense DCLRE1C variant was associated with V-gene and J-gene trimming of TCR beta chains, and the association was replicated in an independent cohort. Strong co-occurrence of HLA alleles, especially DR and DQ, made assigning TCR associations to individual alleles difficult.

The cohort comprised 666 healthy bone marrow donors. Cohort members were all nominally healthy when sampled, although unrecorded immune exposures were likely present. The donor was CMV seronegative and was included in the group of hundreds of seronegative cohort members. Each donor provided a peripheral blood sample, and peripheral blood mononuclear cells were used for TCR beta sequencing. Genomic DNA was extracted from the blood cell samples with the Qiagen DNeasy Blood Extraction Kit. Sequencing was carried out using PBMCs. The V gene is TRBV9 and the J gene is TRBJ2-6, with an unclear D gene assignment. This TCR was sampled from a boy under 18 in good health and CMV-seronegative. This receptor carries the CDR3 CASSAGAFSGANVLTF. The DNA is as follows: TGTGCCAGCAGTGCTGGAGCCTTCTCTGGGGCCAACGTCCTGACTTTC. Where the CDR3 stops, the reference TRBV9 and TRBJ2-6 genes take over; the full variable domain is DSGVTQTPKHLITATGQRVTLRCSPRSGDLSVYWYQQSLDQGLQFLIQYYNGEERAKGNILERFSAQQFPDLHSELNLSSLELGDSALYFCASSAGAFSGANVLTFGAGSRLTVL.